The 16 T cell receptor beta chains presented below share a single source sample, sequenced in a study of blood T cell repertoires in COVID-19. Assay used: immunoSEQ multiplex PCR; TCRdb lists only in-frame clones, some missing. The data show hundreds of thousands of clones, roughly four fifths seen once. The sequencing sample was made of peripheral blood. The receptors derive from a man older than 75 with acute or convalescent COVID-19.

The sample holds one count of this clone. The genes are TRBV3-1 (or the pseudogene TRBV3-2) and TRBJ2-6; maybe TRBD2 (6 bases). Trimming left V 0 bases short and J 0 bases short, with 9 bases between. Germline values: CDR1 LGHDT, CDR2 YNNKEL (reference sequence). This CDR3 has 17 residues. In DNA, the CDR3 is TGTGCCAGCAGCCAAGATTTGGGGGGCTCTGGGGCCAACGTCCTGACTTTC. Translation: CASSQDLGGSGANVLTF.

This sequence joins TRBV19 and TRBJ1-4; tentatively, D is TRBD1 (6 bases). V gave up 3 bases and J gave up 7 bases, with 15 bases separating them. Per germline, CDR1 LNHDA and CDR2 SQIVND (reference sequence). The CDR3 has 15 amino acids. CDR3 in amino acids: CASSMVQGPSEKLFF. The CDR3, as DNA: TGTGCCAGTAGTATGGTCCAGGGGCCATCTGAAAAACTGTTTTTT.

The rearrangement joins TRBV30 to TRBJ2-1; tentative D call: TRBD1 (6 bases). Looked up from germline, CDR1 is GTSNPN and CDR2 is SVGIG (reference sequence). This CDR3 spans 12 amino acids. V lost 7 bases to trimming and J lost 4 bases, with 11 bases between them. This CDR3 reads CALQGTYNEQFF. For the CDR3, the DNA is TGTGCCTTACAGGGTACATACAATGAGCAGTTCTTC.

The genes are TRBV5-1 and TRBJ1-6; D possibly corresponds to TRBD1 (6 bases). V was cut by 7 bases and J by 8 bases, with 16 bases left in between. The CDR3 has 14 residues. Per the germline V gene, CDR1 is SGHRS and CDR2 is YFSETQ. In DNA form, the CDR3 reads TGCGCCAGCCAGTCGACAGGAATCGATTCACCCCTCCACTTT. Protein: CASQSTGIDSPLHF.

This chain connects TRBV18 to TRBJ2-1; TRBD1 agrees at 12 bases. The CDR3 loop spans 17 amino acids. Germline CDR1 KGHSH, CDR2 LQKENI. Unmatched junction bases numbered 6, after V lost 6 bases and J lost 0 bases. This chain's CDR3 is CASSGTGGLLSYNEQFF. The DNA of the CDR3 is TGTGCCAGCTCCGGGACAGGGGGCTTGCTCTCCTACAATGAGCAGTTCTTC.

The rearrangement uses TRBV6-5 and TRBJ1-2, with TRBD1 matching over 9 bases. V shed 10 bases and J 8 bases; nucleotides not matched to a gene: 14. Germline CDR1 is MNHEY and CDR2 is SVGAGI. This CDR3 has 14 amino acids. CDR3 DNA: TGTGCCACCGAGTCGGGACAGGGTGGCGTGGGCTACACCTTC. This gives the protein CATESGQGGVGYTF.

This clone was recorded only once. V and J are TRBV10-2 and TRBJ1-1; D remains unclear. V was clipped by 8 bases and J by 3 bases, with 10 bases between them. This CDR3 is built from 12 residues. Looked up from germline, CDR1 is WSHSY and CDR2 is SAAADI. The CDR3 sequence is CASAPGYTEAFF. CDR3 in DNA: TGCGCCAGCGCTCCTGGCTACACTGAAGCTTTCTTT.

The DNA for the CDR3 is TGTGCCAGCACCAAACGTGGACAGGGGTCAACCTACGAGCAGTACTTC. This codes for CASTKRGQGSTYEQYF. This sequence joins TRBV28 and TRBJ2-7; 9 positions match TRBD1. This CDR3 has 16 amino acids. After removal of 7 bases from V and 2 bases from J, the junction contained 12 bases not matched to a gene. Germline V CDR1 and CDR2: MDHEN, SYDVKM.

The rearrangement uses TRBV7-9 and TRBJ1-1, with 11 bases matching TRBD1. The CDR3 covers 17 residues. The germline V gene encodes CDR1 SEHNR and CDR2 FQNEAQ (reference sequence). V trimming: 5 bases; J trimming: 4 bases; junction bases outside the gene matches: 12. The CDR3 DNA sequence: TGTGCCAGCAGCCCCTGGACAGGGGGCAACAGCGCCACTGAAGCTTTCTTT. Translation: CASSPWTGGNSATEAFF. Full variable domain (rest looked up from reference TRBV7-9 and TRBJ1-1): DTGVSQNPRHKITKRGQNVTFRCDPISEHNRLYWYRQTLGQGPEFLTYFQNEAQLEKSRLLSDRFSAERPKGSFSTLEIQRTEQGDSAMYLCASSPWTGGNSATEAFFGQGTRLTVV.

The chain employs TRBV6-5 and TRBJ1-1; D ambiguous. This CDR3 has 14 amino acids. V was trimmed by 7 bases and J by 1 base, leaving 13 bases between them. CDR1 is MNHEY and CDR2 is SVGAGI in the germline V gene. CDR3 DNA: TGTGCCAGCACAGCCTTAGCGGAGAACACTGAAGCTTTCTTT. This sequence encodes CASTALAENTEAFF.

The V call is TRBV29-1, the J call TRBJ1-4; TRBD1 might be the D (5 bases). Germline V lookup: CDR1 SQVTM, CDR2 ANQGSEA. V lost 3 bases and J 3 bases, leaving 11 bases between the germline ends. CDR3 length: 14 amino acids. The CDR3 is CSVESRGPNEKLFF. In DNA, the CDR3 is TGCAGCGTTGAGTCGCGGGGCCCTAATGAAAAACTGTTTTTT.

CDR3 sequence reads: CASSLAGQLTGELFF. CDR3 DNA sequence: TGTGCCAGCAGCTTAGCGGGACAGCTCACCGGGGAGCTGTTTTTT. The J gene is TRBJ2-2, the V gene TRBV7-9; TRBD1 agrees at 7 bases. Losses at the gene ends were 0 bases for V and 4 bases for J; bases not matched to a gene: 2. The CDR3 extends over 15 amino acids. CDR1 is SEHNR and CDR2 is FQNEAQ in the germline V gene (reference sequence).

The J gene is TRBJ1-5, the V gene TRBV7-9, with a weak D call TRBD1 (5 bases). V lost 3 bases to trimming and J lost 7 bases, with 10 bases between them. Germline CDR1 and CDR2: SEHNR and FQNEAQ (reference sequence). There are 13 residues in the CDR3. The CDR3 loop reads CASSFQGGQPQHF. The CDR3 bases are TGTGCCAGCAGCTTTCAGGGCGGCCAGCCCCAGCATTTT.

In regard to this clone: The identical CDR3 is also encoded by other nucleotide sequences in the sample. The V gene is TRBV3-1 (or the pseudogene TRBV3-2), the J gene TRBJ1-5; D is possibly TRBD1 (5 bases). Deletions cut 4 bases from V and 5 bases from J, with 9 bases between. CDR3 length: 13 residues. In germline, CDR1 is LGHDT, CDR2 YNNKEL (reference sequence). The CDR3, as DNA: TGTGCCAGCAGCCCTCAGGGCTATCAGCCCCAGCATTTT. It codes for CASSPQGYQPQHF.

This chain links TRBV9 with TRBJ1-1; possible D gene TRBD1, 6 bases. The CDR3 runs 15 residues. The V end lost 2 bases, the J end lost 8 bases, and 19 bases lay between the germline ends. Germline V gene data show CDR1 as SGDLS and CDR2 as YYNGEE. CDR3 sequence: CASSVGDIPQQEAFF. CDR3 bases: TGTGCCAGCAGCGTCGGGGACATACCACAGCAGGAAGCTTTCTTT. Using reference TRBV9 and TRBJ1-1 for the parts outside the CDR3, the full variable domain is DSGVTQTPKHLITATGQRVTLRCSPRSGDLSVYWYQQSLDQGLQFLIQYYNGEERAKGNILERFSAQQFPDLHSELNLSSLELGDSALYFCASSVGDIPQQEAFFGQGTRLTVV.

The chain combines TRBV14 with TRBJ1-2, with 12 bases aligning to TRBD1. The CDR3 spans 19 residues. In germline, CDR1 is SGHDN, CDR2 FVKESK. V lost 1 base, J lost 7 bases, and 16 bases stayed unmatched. CDR3 residues: CASSQGLLITGTGGSGYTF. CDR3 in DNA: TGTGCCAGCAGCCAAGGGCTCCTGATTACCGGGACAGGGGGCTCTGGCTACACCTTC. The full variable domain, in which reference TRBV14 and TRBJ1-2 provide the parts outside the CDR3, is EAGVTQFPSHSVIEKGQTVTLRCDPISGHDNLYWYRRVMGKEIKFLLHFVKESKQDESGMPNNRFLAERTGGTYSTLKVQPAELEDSGVYFCASSQGLLITGTGGSGYTFGSGTRLTVV.